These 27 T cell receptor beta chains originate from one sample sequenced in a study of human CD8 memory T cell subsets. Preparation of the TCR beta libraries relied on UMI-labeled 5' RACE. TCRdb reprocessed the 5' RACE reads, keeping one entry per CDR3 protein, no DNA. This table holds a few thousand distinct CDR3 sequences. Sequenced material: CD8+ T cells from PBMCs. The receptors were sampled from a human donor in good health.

The CDR3 loop is CATSRDLQGSTEAFF. This chain links TRBV15 with TRBJ1-1; TCRdb gives TRBD1 as the D gene, but with no DNA this cannot be confirmed. The CDR3 length is 15 residues. In germline, CDR1 is LNHNV, CDR2 YYDKDF (reference sequence).

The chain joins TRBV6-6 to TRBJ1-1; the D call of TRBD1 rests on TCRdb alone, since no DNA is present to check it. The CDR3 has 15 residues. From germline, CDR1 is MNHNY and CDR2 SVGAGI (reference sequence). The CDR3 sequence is CASSYLGTEYTEAFF.

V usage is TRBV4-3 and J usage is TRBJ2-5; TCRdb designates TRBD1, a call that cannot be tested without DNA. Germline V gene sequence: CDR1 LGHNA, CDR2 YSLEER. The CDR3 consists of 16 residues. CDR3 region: CASSQDARGRGETQYF.

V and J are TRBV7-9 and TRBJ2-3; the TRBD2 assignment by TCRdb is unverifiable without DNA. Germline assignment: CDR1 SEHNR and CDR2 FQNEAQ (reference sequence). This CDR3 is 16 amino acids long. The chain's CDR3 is CASSPPTSGRTDTQYF.

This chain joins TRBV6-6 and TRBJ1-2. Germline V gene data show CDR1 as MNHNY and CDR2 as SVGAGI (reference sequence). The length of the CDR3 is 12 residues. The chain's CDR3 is CASSLDHYGYTF.

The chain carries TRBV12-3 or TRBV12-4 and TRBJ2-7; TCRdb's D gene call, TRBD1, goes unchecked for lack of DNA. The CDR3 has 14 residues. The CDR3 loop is CASSLGRGGNEQYF.

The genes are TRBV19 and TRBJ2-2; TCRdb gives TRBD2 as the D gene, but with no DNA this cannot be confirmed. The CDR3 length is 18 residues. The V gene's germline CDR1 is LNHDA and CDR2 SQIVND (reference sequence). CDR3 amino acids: CASTITTIRTIYTGELFF.

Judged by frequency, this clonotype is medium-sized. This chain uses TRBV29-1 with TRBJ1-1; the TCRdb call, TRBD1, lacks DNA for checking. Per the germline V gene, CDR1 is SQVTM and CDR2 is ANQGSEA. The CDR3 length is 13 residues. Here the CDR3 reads CSVEVRDGTEAFF.

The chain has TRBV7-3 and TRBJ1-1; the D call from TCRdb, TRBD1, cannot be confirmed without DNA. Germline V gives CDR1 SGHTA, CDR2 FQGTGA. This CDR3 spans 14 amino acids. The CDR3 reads CASSLSGGRTEAFF.

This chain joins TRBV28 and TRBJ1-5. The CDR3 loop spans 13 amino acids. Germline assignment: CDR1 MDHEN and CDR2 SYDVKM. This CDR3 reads CASSLNVGDAQHF.

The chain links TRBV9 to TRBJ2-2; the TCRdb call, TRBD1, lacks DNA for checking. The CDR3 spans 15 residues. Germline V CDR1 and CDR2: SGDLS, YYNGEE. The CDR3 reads CASSNPGTFTGELFF.

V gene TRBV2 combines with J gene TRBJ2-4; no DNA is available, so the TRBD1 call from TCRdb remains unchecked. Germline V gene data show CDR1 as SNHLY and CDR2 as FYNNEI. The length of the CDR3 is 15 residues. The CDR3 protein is CASSEGQGATDIQYF. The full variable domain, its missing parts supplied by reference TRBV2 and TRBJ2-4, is EPEVTQTPSHQVTQMGQEVILRCVPISNHLYFYWYRQILGQKVEFLVSFYNNEISEKSEIFDDQFSVERPDGSNFTLKIRSTKLEDSAMYFCASSEGQGATDIQYFGAGTRLSVL.

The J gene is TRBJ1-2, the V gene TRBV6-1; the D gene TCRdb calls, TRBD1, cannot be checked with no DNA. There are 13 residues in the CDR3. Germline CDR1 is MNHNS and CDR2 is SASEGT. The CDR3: CASSEGTEIGYTF.

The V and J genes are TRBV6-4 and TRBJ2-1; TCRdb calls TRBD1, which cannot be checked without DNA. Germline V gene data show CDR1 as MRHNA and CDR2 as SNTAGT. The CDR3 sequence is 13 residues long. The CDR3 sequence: CASSESGVREQFF.

The CDR3 loop is CSALSDREGSNQPQHF. This chain links TRBV20-1 with TRBJ1-5; the D call from TCRdb, TRBD1, cannot be confirmed without DNA. This CDR3 spans 16 amino acids. The germline V gene encodes CDR1 DFQATT and CDR2 SNEGSKA (reference sequence).

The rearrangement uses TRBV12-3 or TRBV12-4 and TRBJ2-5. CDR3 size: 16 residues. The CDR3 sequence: CASSSEQAEAQETQYF.

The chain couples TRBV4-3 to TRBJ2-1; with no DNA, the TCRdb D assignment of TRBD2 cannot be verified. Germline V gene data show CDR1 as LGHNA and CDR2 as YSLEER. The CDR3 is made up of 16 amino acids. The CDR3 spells CASSQDASGSVNEQFF.

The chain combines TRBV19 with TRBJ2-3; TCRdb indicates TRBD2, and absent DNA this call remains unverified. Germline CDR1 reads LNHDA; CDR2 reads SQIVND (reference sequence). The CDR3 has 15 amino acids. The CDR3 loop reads CASSTGTSAGDTQYF.

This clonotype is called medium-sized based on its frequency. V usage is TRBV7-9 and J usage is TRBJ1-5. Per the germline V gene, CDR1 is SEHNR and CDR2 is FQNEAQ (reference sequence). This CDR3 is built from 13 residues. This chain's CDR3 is CASSLAGASPQHF.

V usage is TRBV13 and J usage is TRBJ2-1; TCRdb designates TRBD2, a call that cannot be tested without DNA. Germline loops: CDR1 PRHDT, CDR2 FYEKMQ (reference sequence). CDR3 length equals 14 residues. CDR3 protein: CASSPEGRYNEQFF.

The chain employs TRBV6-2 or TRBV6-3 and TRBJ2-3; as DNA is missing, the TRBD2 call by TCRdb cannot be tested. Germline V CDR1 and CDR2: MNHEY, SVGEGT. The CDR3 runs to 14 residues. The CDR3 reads CASRPSGDTDTQYF.

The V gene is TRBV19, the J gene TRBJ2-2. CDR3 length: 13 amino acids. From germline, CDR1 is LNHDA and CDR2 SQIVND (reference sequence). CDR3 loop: CASSRTSTGELFF. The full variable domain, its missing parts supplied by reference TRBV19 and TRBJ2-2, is DGGITQSPKYLFRKEGQNVTLSCEQNLNHDAMYWYRQDPGQGLRLIYYSQIVNDFQKGDIAEGYSVSREKKESFPLTVTSAQKNPTAFYLCASSRTSTGELFFGEGSRLTVL.

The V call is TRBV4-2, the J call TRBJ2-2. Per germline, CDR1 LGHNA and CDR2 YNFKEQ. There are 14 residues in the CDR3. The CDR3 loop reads CASSQVEDTGELFF.

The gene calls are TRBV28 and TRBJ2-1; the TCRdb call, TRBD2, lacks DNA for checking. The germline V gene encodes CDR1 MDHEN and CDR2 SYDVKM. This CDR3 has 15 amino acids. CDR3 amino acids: CASSLWALAGPEQFF. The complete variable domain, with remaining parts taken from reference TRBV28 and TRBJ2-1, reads DVKVTQSSRYLVKRTGEKVFLECVQDMDHENMFWYRQDPGLGLRLIYFSYDVKMKEKGDIPEGYSVSREKKERFSLILESASTNQTSMYLCASSLWALAGPEQFFGPGTRLTVL.

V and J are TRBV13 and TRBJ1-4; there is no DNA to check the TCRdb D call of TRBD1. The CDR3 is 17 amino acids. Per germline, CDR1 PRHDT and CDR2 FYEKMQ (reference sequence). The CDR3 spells CASSLYGQGAPDEKLFF.

CDR3 region: CSASPLQQSYNEQFF. The V gene is TRBV20-1, the J gene TRBJ2-1; TCRdb's D call of TRBD2 is untestable without DNA. Germline V gene lookup returns CDR1 DFQATT and CDR2 SNEGSKA (reference sequence). The CDR3 consists of 15 residues.

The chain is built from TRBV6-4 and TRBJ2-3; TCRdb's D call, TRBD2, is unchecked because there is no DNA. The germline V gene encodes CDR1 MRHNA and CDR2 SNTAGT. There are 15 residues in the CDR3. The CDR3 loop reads CASSDSQRGADTQYF.